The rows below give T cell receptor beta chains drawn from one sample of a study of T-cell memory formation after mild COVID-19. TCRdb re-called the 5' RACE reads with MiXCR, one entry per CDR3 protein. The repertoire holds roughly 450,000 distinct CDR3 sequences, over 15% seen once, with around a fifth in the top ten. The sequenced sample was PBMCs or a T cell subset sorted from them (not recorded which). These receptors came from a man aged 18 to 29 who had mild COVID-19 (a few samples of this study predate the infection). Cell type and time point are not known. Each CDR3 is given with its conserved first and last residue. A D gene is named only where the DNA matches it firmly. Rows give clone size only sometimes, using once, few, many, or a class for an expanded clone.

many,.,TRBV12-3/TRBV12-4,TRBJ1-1,CASSRGGNTEAFF,TGTGCCAGCAGCCGTGGGGGGAACACTGAAGCTTTCTTT
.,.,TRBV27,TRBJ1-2,CASSPEALVSGGYTF,TGTGCCAGCAGTCCTGAGGCGTTGGTGTCGGGTGGCTACACCTTC
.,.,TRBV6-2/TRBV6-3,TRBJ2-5,CASRQLAALGETQYF,TGTGCCAGCAGACAATTAGCGGCCCTGGGAGAGACCCAGTACTTC
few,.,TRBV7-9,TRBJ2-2,CASSLAPGRKYTNTGELFF,TGTGCCAGCAGCTTAGCGCCCGGACGGAAATATACGAACACCGGGGAGCTGTTTTTT
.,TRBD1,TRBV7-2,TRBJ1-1,CASSPSRAGGGTEAFF,TGTGCCAGCAGCCCAAGCCGTGCAGGGGGAGGCACTGAAGCTTTCTTT
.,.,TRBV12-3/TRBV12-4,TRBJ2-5,CASSDSGVGETQYF,TGTGCCAGCAGTGACTCGGGGGTTGGGGAGACCCAGTACTTC
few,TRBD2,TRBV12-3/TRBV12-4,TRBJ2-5,CASSGVAGRVGQETQYF,TGTGCCAGCAGTGGAGTAGCGGGCCGGGTTGGCCAAGAGACCCAGTACTTC
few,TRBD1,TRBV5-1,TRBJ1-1,CASSEYRTGNTEAFF,TGCGCCAGCAGCGAATACCGGACAGGGAACACTGAAGCTTTCTTT
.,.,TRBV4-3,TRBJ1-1,CASSVQVYTEAFF,TGCGCCAGCAGCGTACAGGTATACACTGAAGCTTTCTTT
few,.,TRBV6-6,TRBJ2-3,CASSYSIVAGDTQYF,TGTGCCAGCAGTTACTCGATAGTTGCGGGAGATACGCAGTATTTT
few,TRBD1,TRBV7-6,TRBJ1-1,CASSQELDREGTEAFF,TGTGCCAGCAGCCAGGAGCTGGACAGGGAAGGCACTGAAGCTTTCTTT
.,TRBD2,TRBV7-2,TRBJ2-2,CASSLSGEALTGELFF,TGTGCCAGCAGCTTGAGCGGGGAGGCACTCACCGGGGAGCTGTTTTTT
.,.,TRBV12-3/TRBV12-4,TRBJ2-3,CASSIDTDTQYF,TGTGCCAGCAGCATCGACACAGATACGCAGTATTTT
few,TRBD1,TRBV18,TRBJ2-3,CASSPPGQGVHTQYF,TGTGCCAGCTCACCGCCGGGACAGGGTGTTCATACGCAGTATTTT
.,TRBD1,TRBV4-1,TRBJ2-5,CASSPTGLGQETQYF,TGCGCCAGCAGCCCGACAGGGCTGGGGCAAGAGACCCAGTACTTC
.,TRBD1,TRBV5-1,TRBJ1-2,CASSSAGQVVSGGYTF,TGCGCCAGCAGCAGCGCGGGACAGGTGGTTAGCGGTGGCTACACCTTC
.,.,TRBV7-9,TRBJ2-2,CASSPITRDTDRELFF,TGTGCCAGCAGCCCTATAACCCGGGACACTGACCGGGAGCTGTTTTTT